These T cell receptor beta chains were read from a single sample in a study of early T cells in non-severe SARS-CoV-2 infection. TCRdb reprocessed the 5' RACE reads with MiXCR, giving one entry per CDR3 protein. This sample yields some 97,000 distinct CDR3 sequences, of which approximately 11% are seen a single time; around 4.8% belongs to the top ten. Sequencing used whole blood, obtained at baseline. These receptors originate from an adult who was a healthcare worker with PCR-confirmed SARS-CoV-2 infection or an uninfected control (not recorded which). CDR3s include the opening cysteine and the closing phenylalanine or tryptophan. The D gene is left open where the match is weak. The size of a clone is reported for some rows only, either as once, few or many, or as a class for expanded clones.

V gene,J gene,D gene,clone size,CDR3 DNA,CDR3 protein
TRBV19,TRBJ1-5,-,many,TGTGCCAGTAGTACGACAGCCGACAATCAGCCCCAGCATTTT,CASSTTADNQPQHF
TRBV7-9,TRBJ2-3,TRBD1,many,TGTGCCAGCAGCACCGTACAGGGGGCTGTGGGCACAGATACGCAGTATTTT,CASSTVQGAVGTDTQYF
TRBV6-1,TRBJ2-3,-,-,TGTGCCAGCACCCCAGACTCTAGCACAGATACGCAGTATTTT,CASTPDSSTDTQYF
TRBV7-9,TRBJ2-1,-,-,TGTGCCAGCAGCCGGCTTGGAGTACCCGCTGAGCAGTTCTTC,CASSRLGVPAEQFF
TRBV7-8,TRBJ1-6,-,many,TGTGCCAGCAGCCCGGCGGCCAATAATTCACCCCTCCACTTT,CASSPAANNSPLHF
TRBV15,TRBJ2-7,-,many,TGTGCCACCAGCAGAGATTACGCGAGGGAGCAGTACTTC,CATSRDYAREQYF
TRBV20-1,TRBJ2-1,TRBD2,-,TGCAGTGCTAGAGACCCGACTAGCGGGAACAATGAGCAGTTCTTC,CSARDPTSGNNEQFF
TRBV27,TRBJ2-7,TRBD1,few,TGTGCCAGCAGCCCAGGGGGCCCCACCTACGAGCAGTACTTC,CASSPGGPTYEQYF
TRBV29-1,TRBJ1-2,TRBD1,-,TGCAGCGTGAGCCTCGGGACAGACTTTAACTATGGCTACACCTTC,CSVSLGTDFNYGYTF
TRBV11-2,TRBJ2-1,-,many,TGTGCCAGCAGCTTGGGGGAGTTTCACCAGCTCTTC,CASSLGEFHQLF
TRBV7-9,TRBJ2-7,-,-,TGTGCCAGCAGCTCTTTCGGAGGGACAGAACTCTACGAGCAGTACTTC,CASSSFGGTELYEQYF
TRBV7-9,TRBJ1-1,TRBD1,many,TGTGCCAGCAGCCCGGACAGGGGCGTGGGCACTGAAGCTTTCTTT,CASSPDRGVGTEAFF
TRBV7-2,TRBJ2-7,-,-,TGTGCCAGCAGCTTAAACAGCGGCAACTCCTACGAGCAGTACTTC,CASSLNSGNSYEQYF
TRBV12-3/TRBV12-4,TRBJ2-4,TRBD2,many,TGTGCCAGCACCACGGGACTAGTCAACATTCAGTACTTC,CASTTGLVNIQYF
TRBV12-3/TRBV12-4,TRBJ1-2,-,-,TGTGCCAGCAGTTTCTCAGGACCGGATGGCTACACCTTC,CASSFSGPDGYTF
TRBV7-2,TRBJ2-2,TRBD1,few,TGTGCCAGCAGCTTAGCGCTCGCAGGGGGCATAGGCGGGGAGCTGTTTTTT,CASSLALAGGIGGELFF
TRBV18,TRBJ2-1,TRBD1,many,TGTGCCAGCACGCTACAGGGGCCGGGGTACAATGAGCAGTTCTTC,CASTLQGPGYNEQFF
TRBV29-1,TRBJ2-1,-,many,TGCAGCGCGGGGATTAGCTCCTACAATGAGCAGTTCTTC,CSAGISSYNEQFF
TRBV6-6,TRBJ2-1,TRBD2,few,TGTGCCAGCAGTTCTGGCGGGAGCAATGAGCAGTTCTTC,CASSSGGSNEQFF
TRBV20-1,TRBJ2-7,TRBD1,-,TGCAGTGCTAAGACAGGGATCGGCTACGAGCAGTACTTC,CSAKTGIGYEQYF
TRBV7-2,TRBJ2-7,TRBD2,-,TGTGCCAGCAGCTTAGCGGGGCTAGCGGCATACGAGCAGTACTTC,CASSLAGLAAYEQYF
TRBV19,TRBJ1-2,-,-,TGTGCCAGTAGTCGGGCGGGGGATGGCTACACCTTC,CASSRAGDGYTF
TRBV7-2,TRBJ2-7,TRBD1,few,TGTGCCAGCAGCCCGGTCCCCGGACAGGGGGCACGGGAGCAGTACTTC,CASSPVPGQGAREQYF
TRBV20-1,TRBJ1-5,TRBD1,-,TGCAGTGCTCTAGGACAGGGCGGGCAGCCCCAGCATTTT,CSALGQGGQPQHF
TRBV10-3,TRBJ2-1,TRBD2,few,TGTGCCACGCGGACTAGCGGGAGTTACAATGAGCAGTTCTTC,CATRTSGSYNEQFF
TRBV10-3,TRBJ1-1,TRBD1,few,TGTGCCATAAGGACAGGGGGCCACACTGAAGCTTTCTTT,CAIRTGGHTEAFF
TRBV6-5,TRBJ1-1,-,few,TGTGCCCACAGGAGAGGGAAGGACACTGAAGCTTTCTTT,CAHRRGKDTEAFF
TRBV3-1,TRBJ2-7,-,-,TGTGCCAGCAGCCTTCCCACGGGAGAGCAGTACTTC,CASSLPTGEQYF
TRBV27,TRBJ2-7,TRBD2,-,TGTGCCAGCAGTTTGACTAGCGGGGAGGAAGCGGGCGAGCAGTACTTC,CASSLTSGEEAGEQYF
TRBV29-1,TRBJ1-1,TRBD1,-,TGCAGCGCGGTGGGACAGGGTCGGTCTGAAGCTTTCTTT,CSAVGQGRSEAFF
TRBV29-1,TRBJ2-3,-,many,TGCAGCGTTGCCCCCACGAAAGATACGCAGTATTTT,CSVAPTKDTQYF
TRBV6-5,TRBJ1-1,-,-,TGTGCCAGCAGTCCCGGACAGTGGGCTAACACTGAAGCTTTCTTT,CASSPGQWANTEAFF
TRBV7-6,TRBJ2-5,TRBD2,-,TGTGCCAGCAGCCCACTTATAGCGGGAGGGCCAGAGACCCAGTACTTC,CASSPLIAGGPETQYF
TRBV3-1,TRBJ2-7,-,few,TGTGCCAGCAGTCCTATTCATCAAGGGTCCTACGAGCAGTACTTC,CASSPIHQGSYEQYF
TRBV6-5,TRBJ2-2,-,many,TGTGCCAGCAGCCCCTTAGCCGGGGAGCTGTTTTTT,CASSPLAGELFF
TRBV14,TRBJ1-1,-,many,TGTGCCAGCAGCCGGACGGTGAACACTGAAGCTTTCTTT,CASSRTVNTEAFF
TRBV5-1,TRBJ2-7,-,-,TGCGCCAGCAGCTTGGAGACAAAGGCGGCCTACGAGCAGTACTTC,CASSLETKAAYEQYF